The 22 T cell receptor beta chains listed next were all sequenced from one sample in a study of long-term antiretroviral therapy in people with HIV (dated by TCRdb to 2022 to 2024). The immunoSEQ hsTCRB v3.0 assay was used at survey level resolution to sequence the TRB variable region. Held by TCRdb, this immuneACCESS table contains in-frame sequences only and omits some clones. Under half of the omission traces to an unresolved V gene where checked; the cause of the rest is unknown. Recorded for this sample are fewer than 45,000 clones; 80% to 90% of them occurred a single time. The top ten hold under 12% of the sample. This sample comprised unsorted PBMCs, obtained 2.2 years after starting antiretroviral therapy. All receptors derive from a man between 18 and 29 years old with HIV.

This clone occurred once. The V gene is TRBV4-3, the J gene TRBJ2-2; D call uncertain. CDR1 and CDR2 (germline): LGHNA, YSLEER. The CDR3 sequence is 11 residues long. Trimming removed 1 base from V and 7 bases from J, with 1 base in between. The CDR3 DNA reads TGCGCCAGCAGCCAAGGCGGGGAGCTGTTTTTT. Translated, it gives CASSQGGELFF.

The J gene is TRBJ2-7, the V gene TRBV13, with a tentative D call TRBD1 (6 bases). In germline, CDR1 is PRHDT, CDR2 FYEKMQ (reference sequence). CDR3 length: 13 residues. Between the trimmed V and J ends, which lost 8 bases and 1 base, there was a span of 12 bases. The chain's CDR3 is CASRDTSSYEQYF. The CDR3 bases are TGTGCCAGCCGGGACACCTCATCCTACGAGCAGTACTTC.

CDR3 bases: TGTGCCAGCTTCGGCGGCCCAGATACGCAGTATTTT. Amino acids: CASFGGPDTQYF. The gene calls are TRBV27 and TRBJ2-3; D is unresolved. V gave up 8 bases and J gave up 4 bases, with 10 bases separating them. CDR1 and CDR2 from the germline V gene are MNHEY and SMNVEV (reference sequence). This CDR3 is 12 amino acids long.

The CDR3 DNA reads TGTGCCAGCAGCGTAGGGAGGAACACTGAAGCTTTCTTT. It codes for CASSVGRNTEAFF. The chain links TRBV9 to TRBJ1-1, with no clear D. Per the germline V gene, CDR1 is SGDLS and CDR2 is YYNGEE. This CDR3 contains 13 residues. The V end lost 0 bases, the J end lost 1 base, and 4 bases lay between the germline ends.

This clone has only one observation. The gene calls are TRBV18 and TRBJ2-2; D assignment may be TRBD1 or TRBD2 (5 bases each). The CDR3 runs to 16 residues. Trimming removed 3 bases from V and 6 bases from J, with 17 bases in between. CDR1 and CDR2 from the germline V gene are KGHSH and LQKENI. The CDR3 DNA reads TGTGCCAGCTCACCTTACTTTCTTCAGGGACCCGGGGAGCTGTTTTTT. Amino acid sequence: CASSPYFLQGPGELFF.

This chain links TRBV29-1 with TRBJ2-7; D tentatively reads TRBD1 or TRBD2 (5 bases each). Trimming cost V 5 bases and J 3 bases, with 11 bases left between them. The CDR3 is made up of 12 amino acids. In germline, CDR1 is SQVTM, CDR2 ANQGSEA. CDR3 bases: TGCAGCGTTATCTGGGACGACTACGAGCAGTACTTC. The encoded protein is CSVIWDDYEQYF.

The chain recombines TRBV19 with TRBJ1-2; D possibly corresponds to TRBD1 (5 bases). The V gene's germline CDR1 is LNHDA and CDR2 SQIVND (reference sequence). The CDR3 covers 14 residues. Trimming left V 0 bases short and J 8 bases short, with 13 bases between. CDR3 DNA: TGTGCCAGTAGTATAGATCACAGGTTTGAGGGCTACACCTTC. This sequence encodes CASSIDHRFEGYTF.

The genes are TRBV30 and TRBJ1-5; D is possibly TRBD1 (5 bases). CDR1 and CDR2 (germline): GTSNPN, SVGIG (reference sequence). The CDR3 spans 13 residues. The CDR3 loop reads CASGADNNQPQHF. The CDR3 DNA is TGTGCTAGCGGGGCAGACAACAATCAGCCCCAGCATTTT.

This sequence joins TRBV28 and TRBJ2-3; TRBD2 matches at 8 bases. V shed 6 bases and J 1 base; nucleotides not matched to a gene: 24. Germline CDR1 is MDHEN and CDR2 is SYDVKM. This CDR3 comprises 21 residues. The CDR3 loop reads CASSSTVIAGPPFGGTDTQYF. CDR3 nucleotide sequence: TGTGCCAGCAGCTCCACCGTCATAGCGGGACCCCCCTTCGGGGGCACAGATACGCAGTATTTT.

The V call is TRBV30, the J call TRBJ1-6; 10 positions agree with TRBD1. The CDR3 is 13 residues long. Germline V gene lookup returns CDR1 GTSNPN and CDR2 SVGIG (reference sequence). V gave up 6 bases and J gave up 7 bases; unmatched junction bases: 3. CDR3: CACGQGVNSPLHF. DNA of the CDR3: TGTGCCTGCGGACAGGGGGTAAATTCACCCCTCCACTTT.

Here the CDR3 DNA reads TGCGCCAGCAGCCTTGCCGGGACTAGCGGGGGGACTAGCACAGATACGCAGTATTTT. Its translation is CASSLAGTSGGTSTDTQYF. This chain connects TRBV4-1 to TRBJ2-3, with 15 bases lining up with TRBD2. CDR3 length: 19 residues. J gave up 0 bases and V 4 bases, and 8 bases lay outside the gene matches. CDR1 and CDR2 from the germline V gene are MGHRA and YSYEKL.

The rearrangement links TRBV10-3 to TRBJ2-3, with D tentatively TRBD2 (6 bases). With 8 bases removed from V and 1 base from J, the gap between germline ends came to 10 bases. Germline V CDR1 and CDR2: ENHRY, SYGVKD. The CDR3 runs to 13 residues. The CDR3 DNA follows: TGTGCCATCGGTCCTAGCGGCACAGATACGCAGTATTTT. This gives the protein CAIGPSGTDTQYF.

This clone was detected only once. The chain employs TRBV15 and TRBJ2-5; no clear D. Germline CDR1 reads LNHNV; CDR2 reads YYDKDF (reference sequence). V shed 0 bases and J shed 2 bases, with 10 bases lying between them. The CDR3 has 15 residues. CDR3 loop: CATSRDLAPQETQYF. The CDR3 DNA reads TGTGCCACCAGCAGAGATTTGGCGCCGCAAGAGACCCAGTACTTC.

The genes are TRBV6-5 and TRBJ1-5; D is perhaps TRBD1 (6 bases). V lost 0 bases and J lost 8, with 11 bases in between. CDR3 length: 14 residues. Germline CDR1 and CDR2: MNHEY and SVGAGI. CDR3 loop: CASSYSGGAEPQHF. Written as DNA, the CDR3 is TGTGCCAGCAGTTACTCCGGGGGCGCGGAGCCCCAGCATTTT.

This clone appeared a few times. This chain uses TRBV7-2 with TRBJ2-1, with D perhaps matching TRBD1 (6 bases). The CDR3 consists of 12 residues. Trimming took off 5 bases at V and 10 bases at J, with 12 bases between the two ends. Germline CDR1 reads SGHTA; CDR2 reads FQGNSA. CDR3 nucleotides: TGTGCCAGCAGCCCACGACAGGTGGAGCAGTTCTTC. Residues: CASSPRQVEQFF.

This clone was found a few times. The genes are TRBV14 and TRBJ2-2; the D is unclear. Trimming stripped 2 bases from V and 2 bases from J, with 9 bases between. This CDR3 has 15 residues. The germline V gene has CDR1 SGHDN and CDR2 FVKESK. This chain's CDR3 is CASSQLLSNTGELFF. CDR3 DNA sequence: TGTGCCAGCAGCCAATTACTTTCTAACACCGGGGAGCTGTTTTTT. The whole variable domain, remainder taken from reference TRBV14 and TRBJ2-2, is EAGVTQFPSHSVIEKGQTVTLRCDPISGHDNLYWYRRVMGKEIKFLLHFVKESKQDESGMPNNRFLAERTGGTYSTLKVQPAELEDSGVYFCASSQLLSNTGELFFGEGSRLTVL.

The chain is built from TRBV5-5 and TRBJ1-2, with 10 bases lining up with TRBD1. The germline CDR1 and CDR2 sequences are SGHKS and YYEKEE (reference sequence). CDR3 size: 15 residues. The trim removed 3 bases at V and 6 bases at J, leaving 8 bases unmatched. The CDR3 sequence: CASSWDRGPMNGYTF. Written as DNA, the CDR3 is TGTGCCAGCAGCTGGGACAGGGGACCAATGAATGGCTACACCTTC.

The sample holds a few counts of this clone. CDR3 sequence (DNA): TGTGCCAGCAGCTTAAGAGGACAGGGTCGGGAAAAACTGTTTTTT. Translating gives CASSLRGQGREKLFF. V and J are TRBV7-9 and TRBJ1-4; the match to TRBD1 covers 8 bases. CDR1 is SEHNR and CDR2 is FQNEAQ in the germline V gene (reference sequence). The CDR3 has 15 residues. With 2 bases clipped from V and 8 bases from J, the junction kept 7 bases outside the gene matches.

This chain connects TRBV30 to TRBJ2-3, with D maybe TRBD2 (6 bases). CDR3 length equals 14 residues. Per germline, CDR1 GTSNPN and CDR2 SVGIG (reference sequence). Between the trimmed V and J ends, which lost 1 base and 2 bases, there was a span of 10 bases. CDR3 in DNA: TGTGCCTGGAGTGCCGGGGGAAACACAGATACGCAGTATTTT. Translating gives CAWSAGGNTDTQYF. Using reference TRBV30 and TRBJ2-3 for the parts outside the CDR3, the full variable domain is SQTIHQWPATLVQPVGSPLSLECTVEGTSNPNLYWYRQAAGRGLQLLFYSVGIGQISSEVPQNLSASRPQDRQFILSSKKLLLSDSGFYLCAWSAGGNTDTQYFGPGTRLTVL.

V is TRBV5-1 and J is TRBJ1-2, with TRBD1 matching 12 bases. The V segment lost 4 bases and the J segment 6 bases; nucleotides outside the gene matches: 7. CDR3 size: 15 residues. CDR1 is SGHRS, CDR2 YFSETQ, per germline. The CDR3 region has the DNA TGCGCCAGCAGCCCGGGACAGGGGGCCTTGGATGGCTACACCTTC. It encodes CASSPGQGALDGYTF.

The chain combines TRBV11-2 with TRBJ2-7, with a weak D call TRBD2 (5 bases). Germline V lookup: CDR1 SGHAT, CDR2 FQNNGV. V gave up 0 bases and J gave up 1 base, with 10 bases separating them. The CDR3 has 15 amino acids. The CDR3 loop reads CASSLEGEGSYEQYF. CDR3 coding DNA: TGTGCCAGCAGCTTAGAGGGTGAGGGATCCTACGAGCAGTACTTC.

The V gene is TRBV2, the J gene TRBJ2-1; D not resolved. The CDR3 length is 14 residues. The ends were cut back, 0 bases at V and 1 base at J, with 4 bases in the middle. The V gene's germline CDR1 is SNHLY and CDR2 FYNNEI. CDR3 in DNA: TGTGCCAGCAGTGAAGCCAGGTCCTACAATGAGCAGTTCTTC. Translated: CASSEARSYNEQFF.